The T cell receptor (beta chain) under discussion was sequenced for a study of cytomegalovirus exposure and HLA in healthy donors (dated by TCRdb to the late 2010s). Broadly, across the study: According to a later analysis, one platform produced both the roughly 110 validation repertoires and the approximately 600 repertoires of the first cohort. The study aimed to test whether cataloging public T cell receptors could reveal signatures of past pathogen exposure. Besides the first cohort of roughly 660 subjects, a separate validation cohort made up of roughly 130 different subjects was used. High-throughput TCR immunosequencing, statistical association of individual TCRs with disease status, and machine learning were combined to predict cytomegalovirus infection status. Findings and caveats that apply to the study as a whole: While some public TCRs were present in many individuals, most TCR sequences turned up only very rarely across donors. The validation cohort had no HLA typing available for a later analysis, so co-occurrence within that cohort was assessed over all 130 or so repertoires. Subsequent analysis determined that TCRs grouped into clusters in the first cohort also showed a tendency toward co-occurrence across the 120 or so validation repertoires, and approximately 93% of cluster scores exceeded 0. The authors suggested that the approach could potentially be generalized to other disease states and immunological phenotypes. The study gave a list of about 160 TCR beta chains associated with cytomegalovirus. Cytomegalovirus status was reported to be diagnosed by the classifier with high specificity and sensitivity in both the original and validation cohorts. In vitro tests confirmed that three of the cytomegalovirus-associated TCR beta chains recognize cytomegalovirus antigens.

The library relied on the immunoSEQ multiplex PCR assay. On the authors' methods: A statistical classification framework was developed to diagnose cytomegalovirus status using the catalog of TCR beta chain sequences. As stored in TCRdb, this immuneACCESS dataset retains in-frame rearrangements with V and J assigned. A fraction of the clones does not appear; measured against another copy, unresolved V genes explain less than half of the discrepancy, and the remainder lacks a known reason. V and J calls and clone size are those listed in that table; D and trimming were worked out from the DNA. In all, the sample holds around 70,000 clones, and roughly 92% of those were seen once. The ten biggest clones cover 0.55% to 0.65% of the sample. The donors were included in the validation cohort of approximately 130 subjects, a group kept apart from the roughly 730-subject first cohort. The CDR3, cysteine through phenylalanine, is 14 amino acids long. Only the CDR3 part of the read is kept: 42 bases, read in frame from the first base. CDR1 MRHNA and CDR2 SNTAGT were looked up in the germline V gene. Between the V and J ends, shortened by 6 bases and 4 bases respectively, the junction contains 13 bases.

For this clone: This receptor's antigen is unknown. The sample holds no much larger clone one base away, and base qualities are not on file.

The sequence derives from a woman in her late teens or twenties in good health and CMV-seronegative. Sequencing input: PBMCs. The rearranged chain carries TRBV6-4 and TRBJ2-1; the best D guess is TRBD2, with 6 bases matching. The CDR3 reads as follows: CASSSSGGYNEQFF. At the DNA level, the sequence is TGTGCCAGCAGCTCGTCTGGGGGGTACAATGAGCAGTTCTTC.